A single T cell receptor (beta chain) is shown here with its context. Its antigen remains unknown. With 0 bases removed from V and 13 bases from J, the gap between germline ends came to 21 bases. This CDR3 comprises 15 residues. Looked up from germline, CDR1 is MNHNY and CDR2 is SVGAGI (reference sequence). Time point reported: week 47, end of study. Vaccine doses each comprised 300 ug of mutant IDH1 20-mer peptide, with topical imiquimod. This table comes from immunoSEQ multiplex PCR, and its TCRdb copy is limited to in-frame clones, with some not included. Of about 94,000 clones in the sample, 85% to 90% are singletons; the top ten hold over 0.6%. The data belong to a study of a mutant IDH1 vaccine in newly diagnosed glioma. Findings and limits, study-wide: Of the patients, about 95% had vaccine-induced immune responses.

V usage is TRBV6-6 and J usage is TRBJ1-1; D possibly corresponds to TRBD1 (6 bases). Sequenced here: PBMCs, sampled from a glioma patient whose treatment included an IDH1 peptide vaccine. This TCR was recovered from a woman in her forties or fifties with glioma. This CDR3 is CASSYSNRDNPYLFF. The CDR3 region has the DNA TGTGCCAGCAGTTACTCAAACAGGGACAATCCCTATCTTTTCTTT.